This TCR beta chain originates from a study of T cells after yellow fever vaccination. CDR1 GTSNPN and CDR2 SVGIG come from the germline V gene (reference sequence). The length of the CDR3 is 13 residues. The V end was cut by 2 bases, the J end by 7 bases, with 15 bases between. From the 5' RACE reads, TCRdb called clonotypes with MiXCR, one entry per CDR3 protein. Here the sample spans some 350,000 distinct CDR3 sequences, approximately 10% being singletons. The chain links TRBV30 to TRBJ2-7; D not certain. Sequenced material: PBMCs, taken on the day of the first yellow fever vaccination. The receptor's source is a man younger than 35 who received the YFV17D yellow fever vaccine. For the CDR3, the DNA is TGTGCCTGGAGTCCAGCCAACTGGGGAGAGCAGTACTTC. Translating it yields CAWSPANWGEQYF.